What follows describes a single T cell receptor beta chain. The antigen remains unidentified. This sample is drawn from a study of T cell clones after liver transplantation. Thawed unstimulated PBMCs were FACS-sorted by CD3, CD4 and CD8 into two populations. The data were produced by immunoSEQ multiplex PCR, yet TCRdb's version contains in-frame clones alone and is incomplete. The table lists more than 95,000 clones, 82% of them singletons. Whole-study results and caveats: Donor-reactive sequences fell more than third party-reactive ones, suggesting partial deletion.

Germline values: CDR1 SQVTM, CDR2 ANQGSEA. The CDR3 loop spans 13 amino acids. V gene TRBV29-1 combines with J gene TRBJ2-3, with D possibly TRBD1 on 6 matching bases. The sample consisted of CD4+ T cells from blood, taken before liver transplant. The sequence was obtained from a human donor who received a liver transplant. Written as DNA, the CDR3 is TGCAGTTCAAAGGGGGTCGAGGCAGATACGCAGTATTTT. Its translation is CSSKGVEADTQYF.